This TCR beta chain was found in a study of cytomegalovirus exposure and HLA in healthy donors. General study points: Researchers catalogued 160 or so TCR beta chains as cytomegalovirus-associated.

The CDR3 has 14 residues. CDR1 is KGHSH, CDR2 LQKENI, per germline. Losses at the gene ends were 6 bases for V and 2 bases for J; bases not matched to a gene: 6. Sequencing was performed with immunoSEQ multiplex PCR; in TCRdb, only in-frame clones are kept and a portion is missing. The sample includes roughly 260,000 clones, 90% of them seen just once. Comments on this clone: Antigen specificity is unknown.

V gene TRBV18 combines with J gene TRBJ2-5; TRBD1 agrees at 7 bases. The receptor was derived from a woman aged 18 to 35 in good health and CMV-seronegative. The specimen sequenced was PBMCs. The CDR3 here is CASSWTGTQETQYF. The CDR3 nucleotides are TGTGCCAGCTCTTGGACAGGAACACAAGAGACCCAGTACTTC.